A single sample is the source of the 18 T cell receptor beta chains below, sequenced in a study of OX40 agonist ivuxolimab in advanced cancers. Data came from immunoSEQ multiplex PCR; TCRdb stores just in-frame clones and leaves some out. The sample gives tens of thousands of clones, about 83% of which show up once; approximately 4.5% is in the top ten. The sequences come from CD4+ or CD8+ T cells sorted from blood, collected in a trial of the OX40 agonist ivuxolimab. The receptor source for this set is an adult with an advanced solid tumor such as melanoma, head and neck, liver or kidney cancer.

V gene TRBV13 combines with J gene TRBJ1-2; 7 nucleotides match TRBD1. The V gene's germline CDR1 is PRHDT and CDR2 FYEKMQ (reference sequence). V lost 4 bases and J lost 7; bases outside the gene matches: 9. This CDR3 is 14 amino acids long. CDR3 sequence: CASSSEGAGIGYTF. The CDR3 DNA sequence: TGTGCCAGCAGCTCCGAGGGGGCAGGGATTGGCTACACCTTC.

Remarks on this clone: A read error may produce the germline difference seen at one junction end. Other DNA sequences from this sample encode an identical CDR3 as well. The chain is built from TRBV27 and TRBJ2-3; D ambiguous. Germline lookup yields CDR1 MNHEY and CDR2 SMNVEV (reference sequence). CDR3 length equals 16 residues. The CDR3 region is CASSLSAVGSTDTQYF. The CDR3 DNA is TGTGCCAGCAGTTTATCGGCCGTGGGTAGCACAGATACACAGTATTTT.

This clone qualifies as medium-sized. The chain joins TRBV5-1 to TRBJ1-2; D is ambiguous. The CDR3 is made up of 13 amino acids. Deletions cut 2 bases from V and 2 bases from J, with 7 bases between. Germline assignment: CDR1 SGHRS and CDR2 YFSETQ. The CDR3 loop reads CASSFGENYGYTF. Written as DNA, the CDR3 is TGCGCCAGCAGCTTTGGGGAAAACTATGGCTACACCTTC. Filled out from reference TRBV5-1 and TRBJ1-2, the complete variable domain reads KAGVTQTPRYLIKTRGQQVTLSCSPISGHRSVSWYQQTPGQGLQFLFEYFSETQRNKGNFPGRFSGRQFSNSRSEMNVSTLELGDSALYLCASSFGENYGYTFGSGTRLTVV.

The genes are TRBV28 and TRBJ2-2; 12 nucleotides agree with TRBD1. V lost 6 bases, J lost 6 bases, and 8 bases stayed unmatched. Germline-derived CDR1 and CDR2 are MDHEN and SYDVKM. The CDR3 extends over 16 amino acids. This CDR3 reads CASSLLGTGGSGELFF. The CDR3 nucleotides are TGTGCCAGCAGCCTACTCGGGACAGGGGGCTCCGGGGAGCTGTTTTTT.

The V gene is TRBV7-9, the J gene TRBJ2-7, with D perhaps matching TRBD1 or TRBD2 (5 bases each). The length of the CDR3 is 11 residues. With 7 bases removed from V and 3 bases from J, the gap between germline ends came to 7 bases. Germline V gene lookup returns CDR1 SEHNR and CDR2 FQNEAQ (reference sequence). CDR3 sequence: CASMGVYEQYF. The CDR3 nucleotides read TGTGCCAGCATGGGGGTCTACGAGCAGTACTTC.

The V and J genes are TRBV28 and TRBJ1-2; D unresolved. Germline CDR1 MDHEN, CDR2 SYDVKM. This CDR3 comprises 14 residues. Trimming left V 6 bases short and J 4 bases short, with 15 bases between. CDR3 in amino acids: CASSPVGRSYGYTF. CDR3 sequence (DNA): TGTGCCAGCAGCCCTGTAGGGAGAAGCTATGGCTACACCTTC.

This clone was seen a few times. V gene TRBV4-1 combines with J gene TRBJ2-3; 7 bases are shared with TRBD1. The CDR3 runs 18 residues. Germline CDR1 is MGHRA and CDR2 is YSYEKL. V was clipped by 3 bases and J by 0 bases; unmatched bases: 12. The CDR3: CASSHVPGQYSSTDTQYF. For the CDR3, the DNA is TGCGCCAGCAGCCATGTACCGGGACAGTACTCTAGCACAGATACGCAGTATTTT.

This chain links TRBV6-1 with TRBJ2-7, with D maybe TRBD1 (6 bases). Germline V gene sequence: CDR1 MNHNS, CDR2 SASEGT. The CDR3 loop spans 15 amino acids. Trimming removed 5 bases from V and 5 bases from J, with 19 bases in between. CDR3 in DNA: TGTGCCAGCAGTTCCGGAGGAGCAGGGGACAACGAGCAGTACTTC. Protein product: CASSSGGAGDNEQYF.

The chain uses TRBV9 and TRBJ1-4; D possibly corresponds to TRBD1 (5 bases). Per the germline V gene, CDR1 is SGDLS and CDR2 is YYNGEE. The CDR3 runs 15 residues. Trimming left V 2 bases short and J 7 bases short, with 15 bases between. The chain's CDR3 is CASSVRDGLAEKLFF. The CDR3 coding sequence is TGTGCCAGCAGCGTGAGGGACGGACTTGCTGAAAAACTGTTTTTT.

This clone came up once. The chain combines TRBV11-2 with TRBJ1-6, with 9 bases lining up with TRBD1. The CDR3 is 15 residues long. The J segment lost 9 bases and the V segment lost 4 bases, leaving 7 bases of the junction unmatched. Per the germline V gene, CDR1 is SGHAT and CDR2 is FQNNGV. The CDR3 region is CASSSNTGGGSPLHF. Written as DNA, the CDR3 is TGTGCCAGCAGCTCGAATACAGGGGGCGGTTCACCCCTCCACTTT.

This clone was counted a few times. The chain carries TRBV18 and TRBJ1-5, with D perhaps matching TRBD1 (5 bases). Trimming removed 2 bases at V and 2 bases at J, with 19 bases between. This CDR3 is 18 amino acids long. Germline V gene data show CDR1 as KGHSH and CDR2 as LQKENI. CDR3 amino acids: CASSPNWDPVERNQPQHF. CDR3 DNA sequence: TGTGCCAGCTCACCAAATTGGGACCCAGTTGAACGCAATCAGCCCCAGCATTTT.

The V gene is TRBV2, the J gene TRBJ2-1; 8 bases align to TRBD2. With 3 bases clipped from V and 6 bases from J, the junction kept 7 bases outside the gene matches. This CDR3 spans 15 amino acids. Per the germline V gene, CDR1 is SNHLY and CDR2 is FYNNEI. Written as DNA, the CDR3 is TGTGCCAGCAGTGAGGGGACCAGCGGGAGCAATGAGCAGTTCTTC. It translates to CASSEGTSGSNEQFF.

The rearrangement joins TRBV28 to TRBJ2-2; 7 positions agree with TRBD2. Germline assignment: CDR1 MDHEN and CDR2 SYDVKM. Germline trimming cut 9 bases from V and 5 bases from J; bases unmatched to any gene: 12. This CDR3 is built from 15 residues. DNA for the CDR3: TGTGCCAGTCACCCTAGCGGCCCGCGAACCGGGGAGCTGTTTTTT. Translation gives CASHPSGPRTGELFF. The variable domain in full, completed from reference TRBV28 and TRBJ2-2, reads DVKVTQSSRYLVKRTGEKVFLECVQDMDHENMFWYRQDPGLGLRLIYFSYDVKMKEKGDIPEGYSVSREKKERFSLILESASTNQTSMYLCASHPSGPRTGELFFGEGSRLTVL.

V is TRBV4-1 and J is TRBJ1-5, with D uncertain. The germline V and J ends were trimmed by 4 bases and 0 bases, with 10 bases remaining between them. The CDR3 length is 15 residues. CDR1 is MGHRA, CDR2 YSYEKL, per germline. The CDR3 sequence is CASSLGPYSNQPQHF. CDR3 bases: TGCGCCAGCAGCCTCGGACCGTATAGCAATCAGCCCCAGCATTTT.

The chain is built from TRBV19 and TRBJ2-7; 9 nucleotides agree with TRBD1. The CDR3 has 17 amino acids. V shed 4 bases and J 0 bases; nucleotides not matched to a gene: 10. Germline assignment: CDR1 LNHDA and CDR2 SQIVND (reference sequence). CDR3: CASSRGLGTGSSYEQYF. DNA for the CDR3: TGTGCCAGTAGTAGGGGGCTCGGGACAGGGAGCTCCTACGAGCAGTACTTC.

The chain recombines TRBV28 with TRBJ2-7, with a weak D call TRBD2 (6 bases). V lost 8 bases and J 1 base, leaving 21 bases between the germline ends. The CDR3 runs 16 residues. Germline CDR1 and CDR2: MDHEN and SYDVKM. The CDR3 nucleotides are TGTGCCAGCGGCACCGAGTCTAGCGCCCAATCCTACGAGCAGTACTTC. It specifies CASGTESSAQSYEQYF.

This sequence joins TRBV6-6 and TRBJ2-5; TRBD1 might be the D (5 bases). This CDR3 spans 12 amino acids. Germline loops: CDR1 MNHNY, CDR2 SVGAGI (reference sequence). Trimming pared 7 bases from V and 8 bases from J, leaving 14 bases between. CDR3 DNA: TGTGCCAGCACTACAGGTGACCTAACCCAGTACTTC. This translates into CASTTGDLTQYF.

This chain links TRBV6-1 with TRBJ2-5; D gene unclear. This CDR3 has 12 residues. Germline V gene sequence: CDR1 MNHNS, CDR2 SASEGT. The ends were cut back, 3 bases at V and 3 bases at J, with 5 bases in the middle. The DNA for the CDR3 is TGTGCCAGCAGTGACGCCGAAGAGACCCAGTACTTC. Translating gives CASSDAEETQYF.